A selection of T cell receptor beta chains follows, all from one sample in a study of monozygotic twins with cystic fibrosis. Only in-frame clones appear in the TCRdb table, and some are missing; sequencing was by immunoSEQ multiplex PCR. The repertoire holds about 7,500 clones, with about 94% as singletons. The sequenced material came from blood. Receptors originate from a boy younger than 10 with cystic fibrosis. Both conserved end residues are part of each CDR3. D genes are given only for firm matches. Not every row has a clone size; where given, it reads once, few, many or a size class.

V gene: TRBV9
clone size: .
D gene: .
J gene: TRBJ1-4
CDR3 protein: CASSGQIPANEKLFF
CDR3 DNA: TGTGCCAGCAGCGGACAGATCCCAGCTAATGAAAAACTGTTTTTT

V gene: TRBV6-6
clone size: .
D gene: .
J gene: TRBJ1-1
CDR3 protein: CASSYSMRNTEAFF
CDR3 DNA: TGTGCCAGCAGTTACTCGATGAGGAACACTGAAGCTTTCTTT

V gene: TRBV7-9
clone size: .
D gene: TRBD1
J gene: TRBJ2-7
CDR3 protein: CASSLSGQPYEQYF
CDR3 DNA: TGTGCCAGCAGCCTGTCGGGACAGCCGTACGAGCAGTACTTC

V gene: TRBV20-1
clone size: .
D gene: .
J gene: TRBJ1-2
CDR3 protein: CSVGHSYGYTF
CDR3 DNA: TGCAGTGTCGGGCACAGCTATGGCTACACCTTC

V gene: TRBV19
clone size: .
D gene: .
J gene: TRBJ1-6
CDR3 protein: CASSISQGGNSPLHF
CDR3 DNA: TGTGCCAGTAGTATCAGTCAGGGTGGCAATTCACCCCTCCACTTT

V gene: TRBV27
clone size: .
D gene: TRBD1
J gene: TRBJ1-2
CDR3 protein: CASKGTENGYTF
CDR3 DNA: TGTGCCAGCAAAGGGACAGAAAACGGCTACACCTTC

V gene: TRBV6-5
clone size: .
D gene: .
J gene: TRBJ1-4
CDR3 protein: CASSYGRTNEKLFF
CDR3 DNA: TGTGCCAGCAGTTACGGCAGGACTAATGAAAAACTGTTTTTT

V gene: TRBV5-4
clone size: once
D gene: .
J gene: TRBJ1-1
CDR3 protein: CASSPNYHPRLVNTEAFF
CDR3 DNA: TGTGCCAGCAGCCCGAACTACCACCCTAGGCTGGTGAACACTGAAGCTTTCTTT

V gene: TRBV19
clone size: .
D gene: TRBD1
J gene: TRBJ2-7
CDR3 protein: CASSAAGTDYEQYF
CDR3 DNA: TGTGCCAGTAGCGCCGCCGGGACAGACTACGAGCAGTACTTC

V gene: TRBV11-3
clone size: .
D gene: .
J gene: TRBJ2-1
CDR3 protein: CASSLGAGNEQFF
CDR3 DNA: TGTGCCAGCAGCTTAGGGGCGGGTAATGAGCAGTTCTTC

V gene: TRBV7-8
clone size: .
D gene: .
J gene: TRBJ2-5
CDR3 protein: CASLGGLRGYQETQYF
CDR3 DNA: TGTGCCAGCTTAGGGGGGCTTCGCGGGTACCAAGAGACCCAGTACTTC

V gene: TRBV4-3
clone size: .
D gene: .
J gene: TRBJ1-1
CDR3 protein: CASSQDKGRNTEAFF
CDR3 DNA: TGCGCCAGCAGCCAAGACAAGGGTCGGAACACTGAAGCTTTCTTT

V gene: TRBV5-8
clone size: .
D gene: TRBD2
J gene: TRBJ2-5
CDR3 protein: CASSEAWTSGEETQYF
CDR3 DNA: TGTGCCAGCAGCGAGGCGTGGACTAGCGGGGAAGAGACCCAGTACTTC

V gene: TRBV4-2
clone size: once
D gene: .
J gene: TRBJ2-7
CDR3 protein: CASSPQPRGLIPYEQYF
CDR3 DNA: TGTGCCAGCAGCCCACAACCCCGCGGACTAATACCCTACGAGCAGTACTTC

V gene: TRBV19
clone size: .
D gene: TRBD2
J gene: TRBJ2-3
CDR3 protein: CASSLPSGTSTDTQYF
CDR3 DNA: TGTGCCAGTAGTCTACCTAGCGGCACTAGCACAGATACGCAGTATTTT

V gene: TRBV7-8
clone size: few
D gene: TRBD1
J gene: TRBJ1-5
CDR3 protein: CASSSGQGYNQPQHF
CDR3 DNA: TGTGCCAGCAGCTCGGGACAGGGGTACAATCAGCCCCAGCATTTT

V gene: TRBV29-1
clone size: .
D gene: TRBD1
J gene: TRBJ1-1
CDR3 protein: CSVEDVFSEDRPHWLAFF
CDR3 DNA: TGCAGCGTTGAAGATGTCTTTAGCGAGGACAGGCCCCACTGGCTGGCTTTCTTT

V gene: TRBV18
clone size: .
D gene: .
J gene: TRBJ2-2
CDR3 protein: CASSPGFRTGELFF
CDR3 DNA: TGTGCCAGCTCACCAGGGTTTCGCACCGGGGAGCTGTTTTTT

V gene: TRBV4-1
clone size: .
D gene: TRBD2
J gene: TRBJ2-7
CDR3 protein: CASSQDGGGRSEQYF
CDR3 DNA: TGCGCCAGCAGCCAAGATGGGGGGGGACGCTCCGAGCAGTACTTC

V gene: TRBV6-1
clone size: .
D gene: .
J gene: TRBJ2-3
CDR3 protein: CASSVLTSTDTQYF
CDR3 DNA: TGTGCCAGCAGTGTTCTAACTAGCACAGATACGCAGTATTTT

V gene: TRBV19
clone size: .
D gene: TRBD1
J gene: TRBJ2-2
CDR3 protein: CASSILDREAGELFF
CDR3 DNA: TGTGCCAGTAGTATTTTGGACAGGGAGGCCGGGGAGCTGTTTTTT

V gene: TRBV5-6
clone size: .
D gene: .
J gene: TRBJ2-2
CDR3 protein: CASSLVAYGGELFF
CDR3 DNA: TGTGCCAGCAGCTTGGTGGCCTATGGGGGGGAGCTGTTTTTT

V gene: TRBV9
clone size: .
D gene: .
J gene: TRBJ2-7
CDR3 protein: CASSPSASSYEQYF
CDR3 DNA: TGTGCCAGCAGCCCGTCGGCTAGCTCCTACGAGCAGTACTTC

V gene: TRBV6-5
clone size: .
D gene: .
J gene: TRBJ1-3
CDR3 protein: CASSYAQASSGNTIYF
CDR3 DNA: TGTGCCAGCAGTTACGCTCAGGCCAGCTCTGGAAACACCATATATTTT

V gene: TRBV19
clone size: .
D gene: TRBD1
J gene: TRBJ2-7
CDR3 protein: CASSISTGVSYEQYF
CDR3 DNA: TGTGCCAGTAGTATAAGTACAGGGGTCTCCTACGAGCAGTACTTC

V gene: TRBV4-3
clone size: .
D gene: .
J gene: TRBJ1-3
CDR3 protein: CASSQDIGETGNTIYF
CDR3 DNA: TGCGCCAGCAGCCAAGATATTGGGGAAACAGGAAACACCATATATTTT